This TCR beta chain appears in the sequencing data of a study of vaccination effects on CD4 cells after COVID-19 (dated by TCRdb to between 2021 and 2024). A note on the overall study: Across the study, the median time from the second dose to post-vaccine sampling was 72 days (range 14 to 241). In both COVID-19 convalescent patients and infection-naive vaccine recipients, the study compared SARS-CoV-2 spike-specific CD4+ TCR repertoires from before mRNA vaccination with those from after it. Altogether, around ten COVID-19 convalescent patients and a few SARS-CoV-2-naive healthy vaccine recipients made up the full study. Cultures from other donors in the study were sequenced using the Oncomine TCR Beta short-read assay on an Illumina iSeq 100. Broader findings and caveats from the paper: Among healthy vaccine recipients, nearly all vaccine-induced clones were SARS-CoV-2 mono-reactive, and only 1 of 255 was cross-reactive with common cold coronaviruses. Clones induced by infection and clones induced by vaccination both contracted markedly at late timepoints after vaccination, which fits with T cell responses waning over time. Limitations of the study were the small number of convalescent patients and the absence of early post-infection timepoints.

Library generation was performed with the immunoSEQ multiplex PCR assay. TCR beta CDR3 sequencing was performed on DNA from the cultured, isolated CD4+ T cells. On the study's bioinformatics: Non-productive TCR sequences were removed and reads were trimmed to the CDR3 region, keeping CDR3s of at least 7 amino acids. The MANAFEST web app was used to pick out antigen-specific clonotypes by comparing their expansion in peptide wells with that in reference cultures. To be called positive, a clone needed expansion at FDR<0.05 compared with the reference and with all other wells, an odds ratio greater than 5, and a frequency greater than 0.1% in two replicate wells. Clonotypes significantly expanded in SARS-CoV-2 spike wells and in at least one common cold coronavirus spike condition were defined as cross-reactive. Using the stringdist R package, CDR3 similarity was measured by Levenshtein distance, and unrooted trees were constructed with ape in R 3.6.1. TCRdb limited this immuneACCESS table to in-frame rearrangements with V and J called. A share of clones is missing; checked studies link under half to unresolved V genes, and the rest is unexplained. V, J and clone size were drawn from that table, and D and trimming were deduced from the DNA. A total of some 30,000 clones appear in this sample, roughly 80% of them only once. About 5.7% of the sample lies in the top ten.

Of note for this clone: It lacks a known antigen. Per-nucleotide qualities are absent, and no much larger clonotype sits a single base away.

The ViraFEST assay stimulated PBMC with viral peptide pools and then used TCR sequencing to identify antigen-specific CD4+ T cell clonotypes by expansion. After approximately 11 days of culture, CD4+ T cells were isolated with the EasySep CD4+ T cell isolation kit. Each participant got two doses of an mRNA SARS-CoV-2 vaccine, either BNT162b2 or mRNA-1273. The absence of prior SARS-CoV-2 infection in healthy vaccine recipients was confirmed by negative nucleocapsid antibodies before and after vaccination. Each well held roughly 2.2 million PBMC cultured in IMDM containing about 5.4% human AB serum, 9 to 10 IU/ml IL-2 and gentamicin, along with about 10 ug/ml peptides. On days 3 and 7, half of the culture medium was replaced with fresh IL-2-containing medium. Unless noted otherwise, every peptide stimulation condition was grown in triplicate wells. PBMC were separated from whole blood using Ficoll-Paque Plus gradient centrifugation and were then either cryopreserved at -140C or used fresh. Overlapping peptide pools spanned the spike proteins of SARS-CoV-2 and the common cold coronaviruses HCoV-NL63, HCoV-OC43 and HCoV-229E. The QIAamp micro DNA kit was used to extract genomic DNA from the cultured CD4+ T cells.

The TCR sequence derives from a human donor who received a COVID-19 vaccine. Some clones in this sample may be carry-over from other donors' samples. The input for sequencing was CD4+ T cells from PBMCs cultured with SARS-CoV-2 spike peptides, taken after COVID-19 vaccination. Per the publication, the cell subset or site label means: SARS-CoV-2 spike overlapping peptide pool stimulation.

In nucleotides, the sequence is TGTGCCAGCAGCCAAGATGCGCTAGCGGGGACTACAGATACGCAGTATTTT. The translation is CASSQDALAGTTDTQYF. Recombination linked TRBV3-1 (or the pseudogene TRBV3-2) to TRBJ2-3; 9 junctional bases match TRBD2. The CDR3 goes from the cysteine to the phenylalanine over 17 residues. Just the 51-base CDR3 DNA is kept, in frame starting at base 1. V ends up 0 bases short and J 3 bases short, with an unmatched junction base count of 7. According to the germline V gene (reference sequence), CDR1 reads LGHDT and CDR2 reads YNNKEL.